This T cell receptor (beta chain) comes out of a study of T cells after yellow fever vaccination. Across the study: Libraries from low-cell-number fractions were prepared with the SMART-Seq v4 Ultra Low Input RNA kit.

The CDR3 runs to 15 residues. The V and J ends lost 1 base and 4 bases respectively, with 13 bases between them. CDR1 is LNHNV, CDR2 YYDKDF, per germline (reference sequence). The table lists this clonotype with many counts. A process of 5'RACE template switching, which added a universal primer site and UMIs, was used to make TCR cDNA. One entry per CDR3 protein, called by TCRdb with MiXCR from the 5' RACE reads. This table holds 310,000 or so distinct CDR3 sequences, more than 3% found once. The genes are TRBV15 and TRBJ1-2; D is undetermined. This receptor was taken from a man between 18 and 35 years old who received the YFV17D yellow fever vaccine. The specimen was PBMCs, collected on the day of the yellow fever booster vaccination. Here the CDR3 reads CATSRVGGGPYGYTF. CDR3 bases: TGTGCCACCAGCAGAGTGGGAGGTGGACCCTATGGCTACACCTTC.